This T cell receptor (beta chain) was observed in a study of T cells in narcolepsy. The germline gives CDR1 SGHTA, CDR2 FQGTGA. Trimming took 2 bases from V and 0 from J, leaving 4 bases between them. The CDR3 spans 13 residues. With respect to this clone: Its antigen remains unidentified.

TCRdb's table, derived via immunoSEQ multiplex PCR, lists solely in-frame clones and lacks some. The repertoire includes about 40,000 clones, about nine tenths of them detected once, and over 1% sits in the top ten. General study results and limits: Comparing one patient's CSF and blood CD4+ clonotypes highlighted HCRT- and TRIB2-specific autoreactive clonotypes. Reportedly, autoreactive clonotypes were serially detected in patients' blood but not controls'.

The V call is TRBV7-3, the J call TRBJ2-5; no firm D call. The clonotype was recovered from a human donor with narcolepsy. The specimen was CD45RA- memory CD4+ T cells from PBMCs. CDR3 amino acids: CASSLYNQETQYF. CDR3 bases: TGTGCCAGCAGCTTATATAACCAAGAGACCCAGTACTTC. Full variable domain (outside the CDR3, taken from reference TRBV7-3 and TRBJ2-5): GAGVSQTPSNKVTEKGKYVELRCDPISGHTALYWYRQSLGQGPEFLIYFQGTGAADDSGLPNDRFFAVRPEGSVSTLKIQRTERGDSAVYLCASSLYNQETQYFGPGTRLLVL.